This TCR beta chain was documented in a study of brain T cells in children with intractable seizures. Time point noted: blood from clinic visit 5 months post-surgery; TSC patient then seizure free. V was pared by 5 bases and J by 8 bases, with 15 bases between. The CDR3 length is 13 residues. Per germline, CDR1 SNHLY and CDR2 FYNNEI. This table comes from immunoSEQ multiplex PCR, and its TCRdb copy is limited to in-frame clones, with some not included. The sample shows 300,000 to 400,000 clones, nearly 95% of them seen only once. This clonotype was sampled from a boy under two years old with tuberous sclerosis and intractable seizures. Sequencing was performed on peripheral blood, taken about 5 months after surgery. The chain is built from TRBV2 and TRBJ1-2, with D unclear. Here the CDR3 DNA reads TGTGCCAGCAGTATTCAAGAAATGTTCGGCTACACCTTC. Translation: CASSIQEMFGYTF.